This note documents a single T cell receptor (beta chain) sequence. The PCR ran on 60 Vbeta and 13 Jbeta primers. The table came from immunoSEQ multiplex PCR; TCRdb's copy has only in-frame clones and leaves some out. The sample has 30,000 to 45,000 clones, roughly 84% seen once; the top ten hold about 3.6%. The entry originates in a study of cytomegalovirus exposure and HLA in healthy donors. V was clipped by 0 bases and J by 0 bases, with 15 bases between them. Germline assignment: CDR1 LGHNA and CDR2 YSLEER. The CDR3 loop spans 18 amino acids. Healthy donors of bone marrow made up the group. V usage is TRBV4-3 and J usage is TRBJ2-1; tentatively, D is TRBD2 (5 bases). The specimen sequenced was PBMCs. The sequence came from a woman aged 18-30 years in good health and CMV-seronegative. The DNA of the CDR3 is TGCGCCAGCAGCCAAGACGGTGGCGGGCCGAGCTCCTACAATGAGCAGTTCTTC. Amino acids: CASSQDGGGPSSYNEQFF.